The 2 T cell receptor beta chains listed next were all sequenced from one sample in a study of T cell repertoires in cytomegalovirus infection. One entry per CDR3 protein results from TCRdb running MiXCR on the reads. The data show about 350,000 distinct CDR3 sequences, roughly 34% seen once. These TCRs are of unknown antigen specificity. The sequences come from cultured PBMCs, collected from culture after CMV antigen stimulation. The receptor set was obtained from a human donor in good health (CMV status not recorded). Some clones in this sample may be carry-over from other donors' samples.

A few counts support this clonotype. This chain uses TRBV7-2 with TRBJ2-7; a weak D match, TRBD1 (6 bases). CDR3 length equals 14 residues. V dropped 10 bases and J dropped 2 bases, with 18 bases sitting between them. From germline, CDR1 is SGHTA and CDR2 FQGNSA. CDR3 coding DNA: TGTGCCACCAAGGCCGGGACACGAACCTACGAGCAGTACTTC. Translated: CATKAGTRTYEQYF.

This clonotype was found a few times. The rearrangement joins TRBV15 to TRBJ2-1; possibly TRBD2 for D (6 bases). The germline V gene has CDR1 LNHNV and CDR2 YYDKDF (reference sequence). The CDR3 runs to 13 residues. Trimming left V 0 bases short and J 10 bases short, with 10 bases between. CDR3 coding DNA: TGTGCCACCAGCAGAGATCGCGGGGTCGAGCAGTTCTTC. It encodes CATSRDRGVEQFF.